These T cell receptor beta chains were read from a single sample in a study of identical twins. TCRdb redid the calling of the 5' RACE reads with MiXCR, one entry per CDR3 protein. Among approximately 700,000 distinct CDR3 sequences listed, 5.5% to 6.5% were seen once. The source material was naive T cells sorted from blood. These receptors all come from a man younger than 35 in good health. CDR3s include the opening cysteine and the closing phenylalanine or tryptophan. A D gene is named only where the DNA matches it firmly. Part of the rows lack a size; the others show once, few, many or a class for expanded clones.

V gene: TRBV6-5
J gene: TRBJ2-3
clone size: few
D gene: .
CDR3 protein: CASRTIGDTQYF
CDR3 DNA: TGTGCCAGCAGGACCATAGGGGATACGCAGTATTTT

V gene: TRBV20-1
J gene: TRBJ2-6
clone size: many
D gene: .
CDR3 protein: CSAPRGSDSGANVLTF
CDR3 DNA: TGCAGTGCTCCACGGGGGTCCGACTCTGGGGCCAACGTCCTGACTTTC

V gene: TRBV6-5
J gene: TRBJ2-3
clone size: many
D gene: .
CDR3 protein: CASSYLIGGETQYF
CDR3 DNA: TGTGCCAGCAGTTACCTCATCGGTGGGGAGACGCAGTATTTT

V gene: TRBV19
J gene: TRBJ2-1
clone size: few
D gene: .
CDR3 protein: CASSIGSAEQFF
CDR3 DNA: TGTGCCAGTAGTATCGGCTCGGCTGAGCAGTTCTTC

V gene: TRBV12-3/TRBV12-4
J gene: TRBJ1-3
clone size: many
D gene: .
CDR3 protein: CASSLRSGNTIYF
CDR3 DNA: TGTGCCAGCAGCCTTAGGTCGGGAAACACCATATATTTT

V gene: TRBV12-3/TRBV12-4
J gene: TRBJ1-6
clone size: many
D gene: .
CDR3 protein: CASSLGQESSPLHF
CDR3 DNA: TGTGCCAGCAGTTTAGGACAGGAGAGTTCACCCCTCCACTTT

V gene: TRBV11-1
J gene: TRBJ2-3
clone size: few
D gene: TRBD2
CDR3 protein: CASSLVPGLAGSTDTQYF
CDR3 DNA: TGTGCCAGCAGCTTAGTCCCGGGACTAGCGGGAAGCACAGATACGCAGTATTTT

V gene: TRBV2
J gene: TRBJ2-1
clone size: .
D gene: TRBD2
CDR3 protein: CASSDLAGGRENEQFF
CDR3 DNA: TGTGCCAGCAGTGATCTAGCGGGAGGTCGAGAAAATGAGCAGTTCTTC

V gene: TRBV24-1
J gene: TRBJ2-3
clone size: many
D gene: TRBD2
CDR3 protein: CATSDLPGLAGGPLITDTQYF
CDR3 DNA: TGTGCCACCAGTGATTTGCCTGGACTAGCGGGAGGGCCGTTGATCACAGATACGCAGTATTTT

V gene: TRBV3-1
J gene: TRBJ1-4
clone size: many
D gene: .
CDR3 protein: CASSQEGTTLGYEKLFF
CDR3 DNA: TGTGCCAGCAGCCAAGAGGGTACGACCCTAGGATATGAAAAACTGTTTTTT

V gene: TRBV6-1
J gene: TRBJ2-5
clone size: many
D gene: .
CDR3 protein: CASRINTGTETQYF
CDR3 DNA: TGTGCCAGCCGGATAAACACAGGGACCGAGACCCAGTACTTC